This TCR beta chain came from a study of blood T cell repertoires in COVID-19. Clones were sequenced by immunoSEQ multiplex PCR, and TCRdb holds only the in-frame ones, with some missing. The profile shows hundreds of thousands of clones, around nine tenths of them singletons. The germline CDR1 and CDR2 sequences are LGHDT and YNNKEL (reference sequence). Losses at the gene ends were 9 bases for V and 3 bases for J; bases not matched to a gene: 10. This CDR3 is built from 14 residues. Participant ages covered about 18 to 90 years across 25 or so US areas. The source of this sequence is a woman aged 50 to 60 who had recovered from COVID-19. The sequenced sample was PBMCs or T cells enriched from blood (not recorded which). J is TRBJ2-7 and V is TRBV3-1 (or the pseudogene TRBV3-2), with 8 bases aligning to TRBD1. CDR3 region: CASCPGTGFYEQYF. In nucleotides, the CDR3 is TGTGCCAGTTGCCCCGGGACAGGATTCTACGAGCAGTACTTC.